This T cell receptor (beta chain) is drawn from a study of identical twins. Germline V gives CDR1 DFQATT, CDR2 SNEGSKA (reference sequence). The CDR3 extends over 13 amino acids. Deletions cut 0 bases from V and 8 bases from J, with 10 bases between. TCRdb recomputed calls from the 5' RACE reads with MiXCR, one row per CDR3 protein. Of roughly 260,000 distinct CDR3 sequences in the sample, about 7.5% were seen once. This clonotype has at least ten counts. These data also formed part of another study, on yellow fever vaccine responses in identical twins.

This TCR was recovered from a woman aged 18-29 years in good health. The chain couples TRBV20-1 to TRBJ2-2; no clear D gene. Material: CD8+ T cells sorted from blood. The CDR3 spells CSARDIGSGELFF. The CDR3 nucleotides are TGCAGTGCTAGAGATATTGGGTCAGGGGAGCTGTTTTTT.